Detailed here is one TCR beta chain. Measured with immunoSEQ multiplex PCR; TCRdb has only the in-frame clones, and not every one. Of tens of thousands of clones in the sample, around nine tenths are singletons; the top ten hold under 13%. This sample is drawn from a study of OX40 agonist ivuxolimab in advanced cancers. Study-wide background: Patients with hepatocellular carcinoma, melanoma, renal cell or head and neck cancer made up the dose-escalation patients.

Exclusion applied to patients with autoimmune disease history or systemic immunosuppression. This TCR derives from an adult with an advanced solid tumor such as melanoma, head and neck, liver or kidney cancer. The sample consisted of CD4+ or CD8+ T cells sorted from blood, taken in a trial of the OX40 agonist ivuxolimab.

The CDR3 is CASTIDSYEQYF. In nucleotides, the CDR3 is TGTGCCAGCACCATAGACAGCTACGAGCAGTACTTC. The chain carries TRBV11-3 and TRBJ2-7, with D possibly TRBD1 on 5 matching bases. V was shortened by 7 bases and J by 3 bases, with 10 bases between the two germline ends. This CDR3 comprises 12 residues. Germline CDR1 SGHNT, CDR2 YENEEA.